What follows are 4 T cell receptor beta chains derived from one specimen sequenced in a study of T-cell reconstitution after alpha-beta-depleted transplantation in children. Using unique molecular identifiers, the investigators prepared the TCRbeta library. TCRdb independently ran MiXCR on the PCR reads; one entry per CDR3 protein. The data contain about 72,000 distinct CDR3 sequences, 6% to 8.5% of them seen just once; the ten biggest clones take up around 2.5%. The sample consisted of PBMCs from the stem cell graft donor, taken from the stem cell graft. The receptors originated from a human donor who donated a stem cell graft to a child with acute lymphoblastic leukemia.

This clonotype has at least ten counts. This chain uses TRBV11-2 with TRBJ2-1; D unclear. The CDR3 sequence is 14 residues long. Trimming removed 0 bases at V and 3 bases at J, with 6 bases between. CDR1 and CDR2 from the germline V gene are SGHAT and FQNNGV. Here the CDR3 reads CASSLDPNYNEQFF. The CDR3 DNA reads as TGTGCCAGCAGCTTAGATCCTAACTACAATGAGCAGTTCTTC. Looking up the rest from reference TRBV11-2 and TRBJ2-1 gives the full variable domain: EAGVAQSPRYKIIEKRQSVAFWCNPISGHATLYWYQQILGQGPKLLIQFQNNGVVDDSQLPKDRFSAERLKGVDSTLKIQPAKLEDSAVYLCASSLDPNYNEQFFGPGTRLTVL.

This clonotype showed up many times. The chain has TRBV12-3 or TRBV12-4 and TRBJ2-2; 11 bases are a match to TRBD1. This CDR3 comprises 15 residues. Unmatched junction bases numbered 0, after V lost 6 bases and J lost 0 bases. The CDR3 DNA sequence: TGTGCCAGCAGGGGACAGGGGGCGAACACCGGGGAGCTGTTTTTT. Translated: CASRGQGANTGELFF.

This clonotype came up many times. J is TRBJ2-3 and V is TRBV29-1; possibly TRBD2 for D (6 bases). CDR3 length: 12 amino acids. Trimming removed 5 bases at V and 4 bases at J, with 10 bases between. Germline values: CDR1 SQVTM, CDR2 ANQGSEA. As DNA, the CDR3 is TGCAGCGTTCTGCGGGGCGCAGATACGCAGTATTTT. The encoded protein is CSVLRGADTQYF.

The sample holds many counts of this clonotype. The rearrangement uses TRBV6-1 and TRBJ2-7; 9 nucleotides agree with TRBD1. The CDR3 has 14 amino acids. V dropped 3 bases and J dropped 4; count of bases not matched to a gene: 4. In germline, CDR1 is MNHNS, CDR2 SASEGT. CDR3 DNA sequence: TGTGCCAGCAGTGAGGCCGGGACAGGGTACGAGCAGTACTTC. It is translated as CASSEAGTGYEQYF.